This T cell receptor (beta chain) was identified in a study of CD8 T cells in ankylosing spondylitis. Notes on this clonotype: Its cognate antigen is unknown. The junction and the germline gene differ at one end; a read error may be behind it.

Per germline, CDR1 SGHDT and CDR2 YYEEEE. This CDR3 comprises 15 residues. TCRdb used MiXCR to reprocess the 5' RACE reads, holding one entry per CDR3 protein. This repertoire shows about 150,000 distinct CDR3 sequences, 25% to 35% found once; its top ten account for about 5.5%. Overall study results and limits: Matched synovial fluid from ankylosing spondylitis patients was reported to be enriched for disease-linked clones.

The sequence came from a male donor with ankylosing spondylitis. The rearrangement links TRBV5-6 to TRBJ2-4, with 8 bases that match TRBD1. Sequencing was done on a sample of synovial fluid, either unsorted or a sorted T cell fraction (not recorded which). In DNA, the CDR3 is TGTGCCAGCAGCTTAAAATCAGGGGGCAAAAACATTCAGTCCTTC. Translated: CASSLKSGGKNIQSF.